A single sample is the source of the 3 T cell receptor beta chains below, sequenced in a study of shared clonotypes between healthy human individuals. This table comes from immunoSEQ multiplex PCR, and its TCRdb copy is limited to in-frame clones, with some not included. The data hold over a million clones, with more than 75% observed a single time. Sequencing was performed on memory CD4+ T cells from PBMCs. Subset meaning: CD45RA-negative fraction. These receptor sequences come from a man between 18 and 35 years old in good health. Some clones in this sample may be carry-over from other donors' samples.

In this sample, this clone turned up a few times. This chain connects TRBV29-1 to TRBJ2-5, with D unclear. Germline V gives CDR1 SQVTM, CDR2 ANQGSEA. Trimming took 4 bases from V and 4 from J, leaving 16 bases between them. The CDR3 is 14 amino acids. The CDR3 DNA reads TGCAGCGTTGGGTTCTCAGGAGTTGCAGAGACCCAGTACTTC. Protein product: CSVGFSGVAETQYF.

A note on this clone: Distinct nucleotide sequences in the sample also encode this CDR3. This rearrangement joins TRBV18 to TRBJ2-7, with 7 bases that match TRBD1. The CDR3 extends over 14 amino acids. The V segment lost 0 bases and the J segment 1 base; nucleotides outside the gene matches: 0. Germline V lookup: CDR1 KGHSH, CDR2 LQKENI. DNA for the CDR3: TGTGCCAGCTCACCACCGACAGGGTCCTACGAGCAGTACTTC. Its protein is CASSPPTGSYEQYF.

In its sample, this clone was seen many times. This sequence joins TRBV2 and TRBJ2-7, with a possible D match to TRBD1 (5 bases). The CDR3 loop spans 11 amino acids. Trimming stripped 7 bases from V and 3 bases from J, with 7 bases between. The germline CDR1 and CDR2 sequences are SNHLY and FYNNEI. The CDR3 here is CASTQVYEQYF. CDR3 nucleotide sequence: TGTGCCAGCACACAGGTCTACGAGCAGTACTTC.